This passage covers 16 T cell receptor beta chains from one sample sequenced in a study of blood T cell repertoires in COVID-19. Data came from immunoSEQ multiplex PCR; TCRdb stores just in-frame clones and leaves some out. The sample comprises around 130,000 clones, roughly 87% of which are singletons, and 18% rests with the top ten. Sequencing was carried out using PBMCs or T cells enriched from blood (not recorded which). These receptors came from a man aged 30-40 years who had recovered from COVID-19.

Many counts were recorded for this clone. The rearrangement joins TRBV6-5 to TRBJ2-7; 11 bases line up with TRBD1. Germline V CDR1 and CDR2: MNHEY, SVGAGI. J lost 3 bases, V lost 6 bases, and 7 bases had no gene match. CDR3 length: 15 residues. This CDR3 reads CASRNPGQGVYEQYF. CDR3 nucleotides: TGTGCCAGCAGGAACCCGGGACAGGGGGTCTACGAGCAGTACTTC.

The V call is TRBV3-1 (or the pseudogene TRBV3-2), the J call TRBJ2-3, with 12 bases matching TRBD1. V lost 8 bases, J lost 6 bases, and 6 bases stayed unmatched. This CDR3 is 14 amino acids long. Germline loops: CDR1 LGHDT, CDR2 YNNKEL (reference sequence). The CDR3 DNA reads TGTGCCAGCGATCCGGGACAGGGGGCCGATACGCAGTATTTT. Encoded protein: CASDPGQGADTQYF.

The V call is TRBV19, the J call TRBJ2-1, with TRBD2 identical over 8 bases. Germline CDR1 is LNHDA and CDR2 is SQIVND (reference sequence). The V and J ends lost 5 bases and 0 bases, in that order; junction bases with no gene match: 6. The CDR3 extends over 16 amino acids. In DNA form, the CDR3 reads TGTGCCAGTAGTCCCGGGGGGGGAGTCTCCTACAATGAGCAGTTCTTC. The encoded protein is CASSPGGGVSYNEQFF.

V and J are TRBV10-1 and TRBJ2-2; 7 bases fit TRBD2. The germline CDR1 and CDR2 sequences are WNHNN and SYGVQD (reference sequence). This CDR3 is 14 amino acids long. V lost 3 bases to trimming and J lost 4 bases; unmatched junction nucleotides: 2. The CDR3 sequence is CASSDAGVTGELFF. For the CDR3, the DNA is TGCGCCAGCAGTGATGCGGGAGTCACCGGGGAGCTGTTTTTT.

The count of this clone is one. This chain uses TRBV9 with TRBJ2-1; 9 bases are a match to TRBD2. Trimming removed 0 bases from V and 4 bases from J; junction bases left unmatched: 2. CDR3 length equals 15 residues. Germline V lookup: CDR1 SGDLS, CDR2 YYNGEE. CDR3: CASSVDLAGYNEQFF. CDR3 coding DNA: TGTGCCAGCAGCGTAGATCTAGCGGGATACAATGAGCAGTTCTTC.

The CDR3: CASSLGAVGWKSGGAREQFF. CDR3 bases: TGTGCCAGCAGCTTAGGTGCAGTTGGGTGGAAAAGCGGGGGGGCCCGAGAGCAGTTCTTC. The genes are TRBV7-3 and TRBJ2-1, with 10 bases identical to TRBD2. The junction had 23 bases not matched to a gene; V was cut back by 2 bases and J by 10 bases. CDR3 length: 20 residues. CDR1 and CDR2 (germline): SGHTA, FQGTGA.

Details on this clone: Since a much larger clone is just one base distant, this may be a read error. Different DNA sequences within this sample yield the same CDR3. V gene TRBV12-3 or TRBV12-4 combines with J gene TRBJ1-2, with D possibly being TRBD1 (6 bases). This CDR3 contains 13 residues. Trimming took 5 bases from V and 2 from J, leaving 9 bases between them. The CDR3 spells CASSPDSNYGYTF. The CDR3 coding sequence is TGTGCCAGCAGTCCGGACAGCAACTATGGCTACACCTTC.

V gene TRBV5-1 combines with J gene TRBJ2-4; 8 nucleotides agree with TRBD1. This CDR3 has 17 amino acids. Trimming at V came to 4 bases and at J to 6 bases, leaving 15 bases not matched to a gene. Germline V gene data show CDR1 as SGHRS and CDR2 as YFSETQ. The CDR3 region has the DNA TGCGCCAGCAGCAGCTTTTTAGACCGACAGGGGAGAAACATTCAGTACTTC. This translates into CASSSFLDRQGRNIQYF.

The chain is built from TRBV7-2 and TRBJ2-5; TRBD2 agrees at 10 bases. Germline trimming cut 5 bases from V and 5 bases from J; bases unmatched to any gene: 11. This CDR3 is built from 16 residues. Germline V gene sequence: CDR1 SGHTA, CDR2 FQGNSA. This CDR3 reads CASSRLLAGAGETQYF. The CDR3 DNA reads as TGTGCCAGCAGCAGACTCCTAGCGGGGGCTGGGGAGACCCAGTACTTC.

V and J are TRBV2 and TRBJ2-1; 11 nucleotides agree with TRBD2. The ends lost 4 bases at V and 5 bases at J; junction bases unmatched: 4. This CDR3 has 15 amino acids. CDR1 is SNHLY, CDR2 FYNNEI, per germline. Here the CDR3 reads CASSGGLAVNNEQFF. The CDR3 DNA reads TGTGCCAGCAGTGGGGGACTAGCGGTTAACAATGAGCAGTTCTTC. Drawing the rest from reference TRBV2 and TRBJ2-1, the complete variable domain is EPEVTQTPSHQVTQMGQEVILRCVPISNHLYFYWYRQILGQKVEFLVSFYNNEISEKSEIFDDQFSVERPDGSNFTLKIRSTKLEDSAMYFCASSGGLAVNNEQFFGPGTRLTVL.

CDR3 bases: TGTGCCAGCAGCGTCACACCTAGCTCCTACAATGAGCAGTTCTTC. Protein product: CASSVTPSSYNEQFF. This chain links TRBV9 with TRBJ2-1; unclear D gene. V was clipped by 2 bases and J by 0 bases, with 9 bases between them. This CDR3 region has 15 residues. Per germline, CDR1 SGDLS and CDR2 YYNGEE.

The chain carries TRBV12-2 and TRBJ2-7; no check of the table's D call, TRBD1, against the DNA was made. TRBV12-2 is reported as a pseudogene. This CDR3 comprises 16 residues. The DNA for the CDR3 is TGTGCAAGTCGCTTAAGCCTGGAGACAGATTCCTACGAGCAGTACGTC. This gives the protein CASRLSLETDSYEQYV.

This clone came up a few times. The chain couples TRBV5-1 to TRBJ1-5; D is unclear. The V end was cut by 1 base, the J end by 1 base, with 9 bases between. The CDR3 is made up of 15 amino acids. In germline, CDR1 is SGHRS, CDR2 YFSETQ. For the CDR3, the DNA is TGCGCCAGCAGCTTGAGCCCAGCGAGCAATCAGCCCCAGCATTTT. Translating gives CASSLSPASNQPQHF. The variable domain in full, completed from reference TRBV5-1 and TRBJ1-5, reads KAGVTQTPRYLIKTRGQQVTLSCSPISGHRSVSWYQQTPGQGLQFLFEYFSETQRNKGNFPGRFSGRQFSNSRSEMNVSTLELGDSALYLCASSLSPASNQPQHFGDGTRLSIL.

The chain combines TRBV5-6 with TRBJ2-2; the match to TRBD2 covers 7 bases. The CDR3 is 17 amino acids. Germline V gene lookup returns CDR1 SGHDT and CDR2 YYEEEE. V shed 4 bases and J 5 bases; nucleotides not matched to a gene: 14. The CDR3 sequence: CASSRSYGRGNTGELFF. The DNA of the CDR3 is TGTGCCAGCAGCCGTTCTTATGGGCGGGGGAATACCGGGGAGCTGTTTTTT.

The genes are TRBV27 and TRBJ2-7; 10 nucleotides line up with TRBD1. The length of the CDR3 is 17 residues. V lost 4 bases and J lost 3; bases outside the gene matches: 12. Germline CDR1 MNHEY, CDR2 SMNVEV (reference sequence). The CDR3 DNA sequence: TGTGCCAGCAGTTCCATAGGAGGGGGGACAGGGGACTACGAGCAGTACTTC. Translating it yields CASSSIGGGTGDYEQYF.

The chain is built from TRBV27 and TRBJ2-7; 9 bases match TRBD1. CDR3 size: 14 residues. Germline CDR1 and CDR2: MNHEY and SMNVEV (reference sequence). The V gene end was trimmed by 5 bases and the J gene end by 2 bases; junction bases not matched to a gene: 4. The CDR3 DNA reads TGTGCCAGCAGTCAACGGGACAGGGCCTACGAGCAGTACGTC. Encoded protein: CASSQRDRAYEQYV.